This is a list of T cell receptor beta chains from one sample in a study of cytotoxic CD8 clonotypes in ibrutinib-treated CLL. The assay was immunoSEQ multiplex PCR, and TCRdb's table has in-frame clones only and misses some. Counted here are almost 45,000 clones, roughly three quarters occurring once; the ten biggest clones make up roughly 13%. Specimen: PBMCs, collected after 12 months of ibrutinib treatment. These TCRs come from a human donor with chronic lymphocytic leukemia. Each CDR3 is given with its conserved first and last residue. A D gene is named only where the DNA matches it firmly. Only some rows state a clone size, as once, few, many or a class for expanded clones.

D: TRBD1; J: TRBJ1-2; size: .; V: TRBV30; DNA: TGTGCCTGGAGTGTTGGACAGGGGGTGGACTATGGCTACACCTTC; CDR3: CAWSVGQGVDYGYTF
D: TRBD2; J: TRBJ2-5; size: few; V: TRBV7-7; DNA: TGTGCCAGCAGCTTTCGGGGAGGGGAGACCCAGTACTTC; CDR3: CASSFRGGETQYF
D: TRBD2; J: TRBJ2-3; size: .; V: TRBV28; DNA: TGTGCCAGCAGTTTACCGACTAGCGGGAGGGTAAGCACAGATACGCAGTATTTT; CDR3: CASSLPTSGRVSTDTQYF
D: TRBD2; J: TRBJ2-1; size: .; V: TRBV30; DNA: TGTGCCTGGAGTGTATCTGGGGGGGTGGGTAATGAGCAGTTCTTC; CDR3: CAWSVSGGVGNEQFF
D: .; J: TRBJ2-7; size: .; V: TRBV7-2; DNA: TGTGCCAGCAGCTTAGCGCATAGCTCCTACGAGCAGTACTTC; CDR3: CASSLAHSSYEQYF
D: .; J: TRBJ2-2; size: .; V: TRBV7-9; DNA: TGTGCCAGCAGCTTAGCGACAGGAACGAACACCGGGGAGCTGTTTTTT; CDR3: CASSLATGTNTGELFF
D: TRBD2; J: TRBJ2-1; size: .; V: TRBV7-2; DNA: TGTGCCAGCAGCCCCAAGACTAGCGGGAACAATGAGCAGTTCTTC; CDR3: CASSPKTSGNNEQFF
D: .; J: TRBJ2-7; size: few; V: TRBV9; DNA: TGTGCCAGCAGCGTGGCACTAGGTAGCGACGAGCAGTACTTC; CDR3: CASSVALGSDEQYF
D: .; J: TRBJ1-1; size: .; V: TRBV10-1; DNA: TGCGCCAGCAGTGAATTAGTGAACACTGAAGCTTTCTTT; CDR3: CASSELVNTEAFF
D: .; J: TRBJ2-3; size: .; V: TRBV19; DNA: TGTGCCAGTACAGGGTCTTCCCGCACAGATACGCAGTATTTT; CDR3: CASTGSSRTDTQYF
D: TRBD1; J: TRBJ2-7; size: .; V: TRBV7-9; DNA: TGTGCCAGCAGCTTAAAGACAGGGGTAGGGGAGCAGTACTTC; CDR3: CASSLKTGVGEQYF
D: .; J: TRBJ2-7; size: .; V: TRBV5-1; DNA: TGCGCCAGCAGCTTACAGAGGGGGAACGAGCAGTACTTC; CDR3: CASSLQRGNEQYF
D: .; J: TRBJ1-2; size: .; V: TRBV11-3; DNA: TGTGCCAGCAGCCCAGACCGGGTTGTAACTAACTATGGCTACACCTTC; CDR3: CASSPDRVVTNYGYTF
D: TRBD1; J: TRBJ1-2; size: .; V: TRBV28; DNA: TGTGCCAGCAGTTCGGGACAGGGGGCAGTCGATGGCTACACCTTC; CDR3: CASSSGQGAVDGYTF
D: TRBD2; J: TRBJ2-4; size: .; V: TRBV9; DNA: TGTGCCAGCAGCGTAGGGCCAGCGGGAGGAAGCATTCAGTACTTC; CDR3: CASSVGPAGGSIQYF
D: TRBD1; J: TRBJ1-5; size: .; V: TRBV28; DNA: TGTGCCAGCAGTTTAGGAGGGGGCCGGGGTCAGCCCCAGCATTTT; CDR3: CASSLGGGRGQPQHF
D: .; J: TRBJ1-1; size: .; V: TRBV16; DNA: TGTGCCAGCAGCCGAGACATCCCTGAAGCTTTCTTT; CDR3: CASSRDIPEAFF
D: .; J: TRBJ2-7; size: few; V: TRBV7-2; DNA: TGTGCCAGCAGCTTATACCCTTTCTCCTACGAGCAGTACTTC; CDR3: CASSLYPFSYEQYF
D: TRBD1; J: TRBJ1-5; size: .; V: TRBV19; DNA: TGTGCCAGTAGTATAGCGAATACAGGGGGCGGCAATCAGCCCCAGCATTTT; CDR3: CASSIANTGGGNQPQHF
D: .; J: TRBJ2-1; size: .; V: TRBV5-4; DNA: TGTGCCAGCAGCGCTTTCGGGGATGAGCAGTTCTTC; CDR3: CASSAFGDEQFF
D: .; J: TRBJ1-2; size: .; V: TRBV7-2; DNA: TGTGCCAGCAGCCGCCTCGGACCTTATGGCTACACCTTC; CDR3: CASSRLGPYGYTF
D: .; J: TRBJ2-7; size: once; V: TRBV14; DNA: TGTGCCAGCAGCCAAGTGAGGTTGTTCGAGCAGTACTTC; CDR3: CASSQVRLFEQYF
D: TRBD1; J: TRBJ1-1; size: few; V: TRBV5-4; DNA: TGTGCCAGCAGCCCAGGGGGGAGTAGGAACACTGAAGCTTTCTTT; CDR3: CASSPGGSRNTEAFF
D: .; J: TRBJ1-1; size: .; V: TRBV28; DNA: TGTGCCAGCACCATTGGGGACACTGAAGCTTTCTTT; CDR3: CASTIGDTEAFF
D: .; J: TRBJ2-3; size: .; V: TRBV11-2; DNA: TGTGCCAGCAGCTTAATTCCCCTGGATACGCAGTATTTT; CDR3: CASSLIPLDTQYF
D: .; J: TRBJ2-7; size: .; V: TRBV5-6; DNA: TGTGCCAGCAGCTTATCCGTACAGGGAAATTCCTACGAGCAGTACTTC; CDR3: CASSLSVQGNSYEQYF
D: .; J: TRBJ2-1; size: .; V: TRBV5-1; DNA: TGCGCCAGCAGCTCAGAGACTATCTACAATGAGCAGTTCTTC; CDR3: CASSSETIYNEQFF
D: TRBD1; J: TRBJ2-7; size: .; V: TRBV5-4; DNA: TGTGCCAGCAGCGGCAAGACAGGGAGCTCCTACGAGCAGTACTTC; CDR3: CASSGKTGSSYEQYF
D: .; J: TRBJ1-2; size: .; V: TRBV7-9; DNA: TGTGCCAGCGCTGAGGGCGGTGGGACCTATGGCTACACCTTC; CDR3: CASAEGGGTYGYTF
D: TRBD2; J: TRBJ2-2; size: few; V: TRBV7-4; DNA: TGTGCCAGCAGCTTAGTATGTCTAGCGGACGGGGAGCTGTTTTTT; CDR3: CASSLVCLADGELFF
D: .; J: TRBJ1-5; size: few; V: TRBV2; DNA: TGTGCCAGCGGGAGAGACGGTAGCAATCAGCCCCAGCATTTT; CDR3: CASGRDGSNQPQHF
D: .; J: TRBJ1-1; size: once; V: TRBV7-2; DNA: TGTGCCAGCAGCCCCGCCTGGGAAGGAAATGAAGCTTTCTTT; CDR3: CASSPAWEGNEAFF
D: .; J: TRBJ2-1; size: .; V: TRBV5-1; DNA: TGCGCCAGCAGCCTCCAGTCCAGTTCTGATGAGCAGTTCTTC; CDR3: CASSLQSSSDEQFF
D: .; J: TRBJ1-2; size: few; V: TRBV20-1; DNA: TGCAGTGCCCCGCATAACTATGGCTACACCTTC; CDR3: CSAPHNYGYTF
D: .; J: TRBJ1-1; size: .; V: TRBV6-5; DNA: TGTGCCAGCAGTTATGACCCGAACACTGAAGCTTTCTTT; CDR3: CASSYDPNTEAFF
D: TRBD2; J: TRBJ2-1; size: once; V: TRBV19; DNA: TGTGCCAGTAGTATCCAAACTAGCGGGAGTATCAATGAGCAGTTCTTC; CDR3: CASSIQTSGSINEQFF
D: TRBD1; J: TRBJ1-1; size: .; V: TRBV19; DNA: TGTGCCAGTAATGACCCGGGACAGCCTTCGAACACTGAAGCTTTCTTT; CDR3: CASNDPGQPSNTEAFF
D: .; J: TRBJ1-1; size: .; V: TRBV2; DNA: TGTGCCAGCAGCCTAGGGAGGCAGAACACTGAAGCTTTCTTT; CDR3: CASSLGRQNTEAFF
D: .; J: TRBJ2-1; size: few; V: TRBV27; DNA: TGTGCCAGCCATACTCTCGACAATGAGCAGTTCTTC; CDR3: CASHTLDNEQFF
D: .; J: TRBJ1-2; size: .; V: TRBV6-5; DNA: TGTGCCAGCAGCATACAGGGAAGGGATGGCTACACCTTC; CDR3: CASSIQGRDGYTF
D: .; J: TRBJ2-7; size: .; V: TRBV30; DNA: TGTGCCTGGAGTGTTGACAGAGGGGAGCAGTACTTC; CDR3: CAWSVDRGEQYF
D: TRBD2; J: TRBJ2-7; size: .; V: TRBV7-2; DNA: TGTGCCAGCAGCTTAGCTGCTAGCGGGGGAAGTTCCTACGAGCAGTACTTC; CDR3: CASSLAASGGSSYEQYF
D: TRBD2; J: TRBJ2-7; size: .; V: TRBV11-2; DNA: TGTGCCAGCAGCCCGGCCCCGGGAGGGTACGAGCAGTACTTC; CDR3: CASSPAPGGYEQYF
D: .; J: TRBJ1-2; size: few; V: TRBV7-9; DNA: TGTGCCAGCAGCTGGGACGCTGGCTATGGCTACACCTTC; CDR3: CASSWDAGYGYTF
D: .; J: TRBJ2-4; size: .; V: TRBV7-3; DNA: TGTGCCAGCAGCTTACAGGGTGGCCCATGGTTTGAAAACATTCAGTACTTC; CDR3: CASSLQGGPWFENIQYF
D: .; J: TRBJ1-5; size: few; V: TRBV10-3; DNA: TGTGCCATCAGTGAGTCCCGAGGGGATAGCAATCAGCCCCAGCATTTT; CDR3: CAISESRGDSNQPQHF
D: TRBD2; J: TRBJ2-1; size: .; V: TRBV6-6; DNA: TGTGCCAGCAAGGGTGCGGGAGGTTTTGAGCAGTTCTTC; CDR3: CASKGAGGFEQFF
D: TRBD1; J: TRBJ1-1; size: .; V: TRBV5-1; DNA: TGCGCCAGCAGCGGGACAGGGAGAGCTTTCTTT; CDR3: CASSGTGRAFF
D: .; J: TRBJ2-1; size: once; V: TRBV15; DNA: TGTGCCACCAGCAGAGATCGGGGGAGTGGGGAGCAGTTCTTC; CDR3: CATSRDRGSGEQFF
D: .; J: TRBJ2-1; size: few; V: TRBV5-1; DNA: TGCGCCAGCAGAATAGAGACGACGTACAATGAGCAGTTCTTC; CDR3: CASRIETTYNEQFF
D: .; J: TRBJ1-2; size: .; V: TRBV5-5; DNA: TGTGCCAGCAGCTTGTCCGGGGTGGGATATGGCTACACCTTC; CDR3: CASSLSGVGYGYTF
D: .; J: TRBJ2-2; size: .; V: TRBV7-2; DNA: TGTGCCAGCAGCTTAGCGGGCAGACTCCAGAACACCGGGGAGCTGTTTTTT; CDR3: CASSLAGRLQNTGELFF
D: .; J: TRBJ2-4; size: .; V: TRBV2; DNA: TGTGCCAGCAGTGACCGAGGGGGAATTCAGTACTTC; CDR3: CASSDRGGIQYF
D: .; J: TRBJ2-5; size: .; V: TRBV9; DNA: TGTGCCAGCAGCGTAGCAGGAGAGACCCAGTACTTC; CDR3: CASSVAGETQYF
D: .; J: TRBJ1-2; size: .; V: TRBV7-8; DNA: TGTGCCAGCAGCTTATTCCGGGACGGAGATGGCTACACCTTC; CDR3: CASSLFRDGDGYTF
D: .; J: TRBJ1-1; size: .; V: TRBV30; DNA: TGTGCTCAATGGGAGCTGAACACTGAAGCTTTCTTT; CDR3: CAQWELNTEAFF
D: .; J: TRBJ2-1; size: .; V: TRBV27; DNA: TGTGCCAGCAGTTTATCCGGGGGAATCGTTGATGAGCAGTTCTTC; CDR3: CASSLSGGIVDEQFF
D: .; J: TRBJ1-1; size: .; V: TRBV2; DNA: TGTGCCAGCAGTGAAAGGGGTGCCCTGAACACTGAAGCTTTCTTT; CDR3: CASSERGALNTEAFF
D: .; J: TRBJ2-3; size: .; V: TRBV7-2; DNA: TGTGCCAGCAGCTATGACAGAGGAAGAGGGACAGATACGCAGTATTTT; CDR3: CASSYDRGRGTDTQYF
D: TRBD1; J: TRBJ2-3; size: .; V: TRBV6-4; DNA: TGTGCCAGATCAACAGGGGGCGCAATAGAGGATACGCAGTATTTT; CDR3: CARSTGGAIEDTQYF